This is a list of T cell receptor beta chains from one sample in a study of cytomegalovirus exposure and HLA in healthy donors. Sequenced by immunoSEQ multiplex PCR; TCRdb stores in-frame clones only, minus some. The sample lists over 200,000 clones; 82% were seen once. The specimen sequenced was PBMCs. The receptors derive from a man in his forties in good health and CMV-seropositive. Both conserved end residues are part of each CDR3. A D gene is named only where the DNA matches it firmly. Expanded clones are given a class, and other clones once, few, many or no size at all.

- | TRBJ1-2 | - | 14 | TRBV28 | TGTGCCAGCAGCCAGACAGGATCGGACTATGGCTACACCTTC | CASSQTGSDYGYTF
few | TRBJ1-3 | TRBD1 | 15 | TRBV6-5 | TGTGCCAGCAGTTACGACAGGGGATCTGGAAACACCATATATTTT | CASSYDRGSGNTIYF
- | TRBJ1-1 | - | 13 | TRBV5-1 | TGCGCCAGCAGGTTAGCGGAGAACACTGAAGCTTTCTTT | CASRLAENTEAFF
- | TRBJ2-2 | - | 15 | TRBV6-5 | TGTGCCAGCAGCACAGCGGGCCGACGGGCCGGGGAGCTGTTTTTT | CASSTAGRRAGELFF
- | TRBJ2-4 | - | 12 | TRBV5-1 | TGCGCCAGCAGCTCAACTCTAGACATTCAGTACTTC | CASSSTLDIQYF
- | TRBJ1-5 | - | 16 | TRBV19 | TGTGCCAGTAGTATCTCCCTCAGGGGTTACAATCAGCCCCAGCATTTT | CASSISLRGYNQPQHF
- | TRBJ2-1 | - | 15 | TRBV19 | TGTGCCAGTAGTATAGCGGGTCACTCCTACAATGAGCAGTTCTTC | CASSIAGHSYNEQFF
- | TRBJ1-2 | - | 12 | TRBV27 | TGTGCCAGCAGTCCCTCGGGGTATGGCTACACCTTC | CASSPSGYGYTF
once | TRBJ2-5 | - | 14 | TRBV19 | TGTGCCAGTAGGCAGTGGGCTAGCACTGAGACCCAGTACTTC | CASRQWASTETQYF
- | TRBJ2-7 | - | 12 | TRBV5-6 | TGTGCCAGCAGCTTGGCCGGGTTCGAGCAGTACTTC | CASSLAGFEQYF
- | TRBJ2-2 | TRBD2 | 15 | TRBV27 | TGTGCCAGCAGATCCAGCGGGAGAATCACCGGGGAGCTGTTTTTT | CASRSSGRITGELFF
- | TRBJ1-2 | TRBD1 | 14 | TRBV5-1 | TGCGCCAGCAGCCTAGGACAGGGGGTCGATGGCTACACCTTC | CASSLGQGVDGYTF
few | TRBJ2-3 | TRBD2 | 16 | TRBV5-5 | TGTGCCAGCAGCTTCCGGGACTACTATAGCACAGATACGCAGTATTTT | CASSFRDYYSTDTQYF
- | TRBJ2-1 | TRBD2 | 16 | TRBV7-8 | TGTGCCAGCAGCTTGCCGACTAGCGGGGGATACAATGAGCAGTTCTTC | CASSLPTSGGYNEQFF
- | TRBJ2-7 | TRBD2 | 16 | TRBV4-1 | TGCGCCAGCAGCCCGGGACTAGCGGGGACTACCTACGAGCAGTACTTC | CASSPGLAGTTYEQYF
few | TRBJ2-5 | TRBD2 | 17 | TRBV5-1 | TGCGCCAGCAGCTTGGCGGTTAGCGGGAGGGCCGAAGAGACCCAGTACTTC | CASSLAVSGRAEETQYF
- | TRBJ1-1 | - | 13 | TRBV2 | TGTGCCAGCAGGGCCCTCAAGAACACTGAAGCTTTCTTT | CASRALKNTEAFF
- | TRBJ2-5 | TRBD2 | 17 | TRBV11-2 | TGTGCCAGCAGCTTAGCAGGGGGACTAGCGGGCTTGGAGACCCAGTACTTC | CASSLAGGLAGLETQYF
few | TRBJ2-7 | TRBD2 | 15 | TRBV4-1 | TGCGCCAGCAGCCAAGTCTCGCGGGAGTCAAACGAGCAGTACTTC | CASSQVSRESNEQYF
- | TRBJ2-7 | TRBD2 | 16 | TRBV9 | TGTGCCAGCAGCCCCCATAGAGGTAGCGGGGGCAACGAGCAGTACTTC | CASSPHRGSGGNEQYF
once | TRBJ1-1 | - | 14 | TRBV6-6 | TGTGCCAGCAGCCCGGGACATTTGAACACTGAAGCTTTCTTT | CASSPGHLNTEAFF
- | TRBJ2-1 | TRBD2 | 15 | TRBV19 | TGTGCCAGTAGCGAGCGGGAGCACTCCTACAATGAGCAGTTCTTC | CASSEREHSYNEQFF
- | TRBJ2-5 | TRBD2 | 17 | TRBV7-7 | TGTGCCAGCAGCCAGCGGGGGACTAGCGGGAGAAAAGAGACCCAGTACTTC | CASSQRGTSGRKETQYF
once | TRBJ1-5 | - | 13 | TRBV19 | TGTGCCTCCGGGACAAAAAGCAATCAGCCCCAGCATTTT | CASGTKSNQPQHF
- | TRBJ1-2 | TRBD1 | 13 | TRBV2 | TGTGCCAGCAGGGGGACAGGGAACTATGGCTACACCTTC | CASRGTGNYGYTF
once | TRBJ2-7 | - | 13 | TRBV6-1 | TGTGCCAGCAAGCTCGACAGCTCCTACGAGCAGTACTTC | CASKLDSSYEQYF
few | TRBJ2-7 | - | 11 | TRBV10-2 | TGCGCCAGCAGTGAAGGGACACAGGACAACTTC | CASSEGTQDNF
- | TRBJ1-4 | TRBD1 | 16 | TRBV5-8 | TGTGCCAGCAGCTACAGGGGGCGAGGAACTAATGAAAAACTGTTTTTT | CASSYRGRGTNEKLFF
- | TRBJ1-6 | - | 15 | TRBV5-1 | TGCGCCAGCAGCTTGGTCGGCGCAGGCAGTTCACCCCTCCACTTT | CASSLVGAGSSPLHF
- | TRBJ1-1 | - | 14 | TRBV6-1 | TGTGCCAGCAGTCGAAGAGGGGGGGAAGGTGAAGCTTTCTTT | CASSRRGGEGEAFF
few | TRBJ1-1 | - | 15 | TRBV4-2 | TGTGCCAGCAGCCAAGTGGGGGGAAAGGGCACTGAAGCTTTCTTT | CASSQVGGKGTEAFF
- | TRBJ1-1 | TRBD1 | 14 | TRBV5-6 | TGTGCCAGCACCCCGACAGGGCGGTGGACTGAAGCTTTCTTT | CASTPTGRWTEAFF
few | TRBJ1-2 | TRBD1 | 13 | TRBV25-1 | TGTGCCAGCGCGGGACAGGCCTGGGTTGGCTACACCTTC | CASAGQAWVGYTF
- | TRBJ1-4 | TRBD1 | 14 | TRBV7-9 | TGTGCCAGCAGCTTAGAACAGGGGGGTGAAAAACTGTTTTTT | CASSLEQGGEKLFF
- | TRBJ1-1 | - | 14 | TRBV18 | TGTGCCAGCTCAACCCGGACAGCGAACACTGAAGCTTTCTTT | CASSTRTANTEAFF
- | TRBJ1-5 | - | 15 | TRBV5-1 | TGCGCCAGCAGCTTCGGAGGGAATAGCAATCAGCCCCAGCATTTT | CASSFGGNSNQPQHF
- | TRBJ2-5 | - | 14 | TRBV5-1 | TGCGCCAGCAGCCCAGGGACTTTCCAAGAGACCCAGTACTTC | CASSPGTFQETQYF
once | TRBJ1-2 | - | 11 | TRBV6-6 | TGTGCCAGCAAGGAGGGGGGGGGCTACACCTTC | CASKEGGGYTF
once | TRBJ1-2 | - | 14 | TRBV5-1 | TGCGCCAGCAGCTCATGGACACATAACTATGGCTACACCTTC | CASSSWTHNYGYTF
few | TRBJ2-3 | TRBD2 | 15 | TRBV7-6 | TGTGCCAGCAGCCCTAGCGGGAGTAGGGTTGATACGCAGTATTTT | CASSPSGSRVDTQYF
- | TRBJ2-3 | - | 15 | TRBV10-2 | TGCGCCAGCAGCCAGGGACTTCTAAGCACAGATACGCAGTATTTT | CASSQGLLSTDTQYF
few | TRBJ2-5 | TRBD1 | 13 | TRBV28 | TGTGCCAGCAGTTTGACAGGGGAGGAGACCCAGTACTTC | CASSLTGEETQYF
- | TRBJ2-1 | TRBD2 | 16 | TRBV7-9 | TGTTCCAGCAGCCGGCCTAGCGGGAGGGGATTCAATGAGCAGTTCTTC | CSSSRPSGRGFNEQFF
- | TRBJ2-1 | TRBD2 | 16 | TRBV7-9 | TGTGCCAGCAGCCCGCCGACTAGCGGGAACCACAATGAGCAGTTCTTC | CASSPPTSGNHNEQFF
- | TRBJ2-5 | TRBD1 | 16 | TRBV5-4 | TGTGCCAGCAGGTCCGGGACAGGGGGCCCCCAGGAGACCCAGTACTTC | CASRSGTGGPQETQYF
- | TRBJ2-1 | TRBD2 | 16 | TRBV13 | TGTGCCAGCAGCAGAGAGTTGGGCTCTACTAGCGGGGAGCAGTTCTTC | CASSRELGSTSGEQFF
- | TRBJ2-7 | TRBD2 | 15 | TRBV30 | TGTGCCTGGAGGGGAACCGGGACTAGCTCCTACGAGCAGTACTTC | CAWRGTGTSSYEQYF
- | TRBJ2-4 | - | 12 | TRBV7-3 | TGTGCCAGCAGCCGGGGACTCGGCATTCAGTACTTC | CASSRGLGIQYF
- | TRBJ2-5 | - | 16 | TRBV5-1 | TGCGCCAGCAGCTTGGCCAGCGGGCCGTACCAAGAGACCCAGTACTTC | CASSLASGPYQETQYF
few | TRBJ2-7 | - | 13 | TRBV6-5 | TGTGCCAGCAGTACCGGACAGAGCTACGAGCAGTACTTC | CASSTGQSYEQYF
- | TRBJ2-5 | TRBD1 | 15 | TRBV5-4 | TGTGCCAGCAGCCCCTGGGACAGTGGGTCGGGGACCCAGTACTTC | CASSPWDSGSGTQYF
few | TRBJ2-1 | TRBD1 | 15 | TRBV7-7 | TGTGCTAGCAGCTTAGGGGACAGTGTTAACAATGAGCAGTTCTTC | CASSLGDSVNNEQFF
few | TRBJ2-7 | - | 15 | TRBV18 | TGTGCCAGCTCTCGGGTCAGGGTGATTGGCCACGAGCAGTACTTC | CASSRVRVIGHEQYF
once | TRBJ1-5 | - | 15 | TRBV27 | TGTGCCAGCAGTTGGGCTTACACCAGCAATCAGCCCCAGCATTTT | CASSWAYTSNQPQHF
- | TRBJ2-7 | TRBD2 | 16 | TRBV5-1 | TGCGCCAGCAGCCGCTTAATAGCGGGAGGGACCGACGAGCAGTACTTC | CASSRLIAGGTDEQYF